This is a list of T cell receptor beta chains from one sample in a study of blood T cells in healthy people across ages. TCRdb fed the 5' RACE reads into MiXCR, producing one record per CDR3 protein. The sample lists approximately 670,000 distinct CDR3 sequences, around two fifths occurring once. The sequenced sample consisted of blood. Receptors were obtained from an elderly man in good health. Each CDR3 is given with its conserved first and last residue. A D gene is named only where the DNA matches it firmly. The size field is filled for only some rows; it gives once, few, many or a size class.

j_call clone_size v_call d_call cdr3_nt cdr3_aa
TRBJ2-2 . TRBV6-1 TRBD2 TGTGCCAGCAGTGTCGGGACTAGCGGGAACACCGGGGAGCTGTTTTTT CASSVGTSGNTGELFF
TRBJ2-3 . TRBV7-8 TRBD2 TGTGCCAGCAGCTTAGCCACTAGCGTCACAGATACGCAGTATTTT CASSLATSVTDTQYF
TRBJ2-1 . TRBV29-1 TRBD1 TGCAGCGTTGAAGGGACAGGGTTAAGTGAGCAGTTCTTC CSVEGTGLSEQFF
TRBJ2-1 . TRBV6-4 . TGTGCCAGCAGTGTTGCCGAGAGCTCCTACAATGAGCAGTTCTTC CASSVAESSYNEQFF
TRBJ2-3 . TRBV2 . TGTGCCAGCAGTAGCCGGGCCCCGTTTGCGGCAGATACGCAGTATTTT CASSSRAPFAADTQYF
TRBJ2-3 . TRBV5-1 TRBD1 TGCGCCAGCGATGGGACAGGGGCATTAGCGGGAACCCGAGCAGATACGCAGTATTTT CASDGTGALAGTRADTQYF
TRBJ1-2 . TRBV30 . TGTGCCTGGGGAGTGGGGTATGGCTACACCTTC CAWGVGYGYTF
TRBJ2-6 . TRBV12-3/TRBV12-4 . TGTGCCAGCAGTTTCAGTAGCTCTGGGGCCAACGTCCTGACTTTC CASSFSSSGANVLTF
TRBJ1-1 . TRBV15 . TGTGCCACCAGCAGGGATCCCTGGACCGTGAACACTGAAGCTTTCTTT CATSRDPWTVNTEAFF
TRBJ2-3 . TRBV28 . TGTGCCAGCAGTTTACAAGGGGGGCAACGCACAGATACGCAGTATTTT CASSLQGGQRTDTQYF
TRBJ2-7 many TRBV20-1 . TGCAGTGCCCAGGGGGGCTACGAGCAGTACTTC CSAQGGYEQYF
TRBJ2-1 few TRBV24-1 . TGTGCCACCAGTGTTTACCCGGGCACGAATGAGCAGTTCTTC CATSVYPGTNEQFF
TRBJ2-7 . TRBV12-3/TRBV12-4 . TGTGCCAGCAGTAAGACGGAGATCTCCTACGAGCAGTACTTC CASSKTEISYEQYF